These T cell receptor beta chains were read from a single sample in a study of CD8 T cells in ankylosing spondylitis. TCRdb re-called the 5' RACE reads with MiXCR, one entry per CDR3 protein. Of roughly 91,000 distinct CDR3 sequences listed, about 8.3% are singletons. The specimen sequenced was blood, either unsorted or a sorted T cell fraction (not recorded which). The receptors derive from a male donor with ankylosing spondylitis or in good health (not recorded which). Both conserved end residues are part of each CDR3. A D gene is named only where the DNA matches it firmly. The size of a clone is reported for some rows only, either as once, few or many, or as a class for expanded clones.

J gene	CDR3 length	V gene	D gene	clone size	CDR3 DNA	CDR3 protein
TRBJ2-7	15	TRBV6-1	.	many	TGTGCCAGCAGTGCCGACAGGACCCTAATCTACGAGCAGTACTTC	CASSADRTLIYEQYF
TRBJ1-1	14	TRBV7-9	.	many	TGTGCCAGCACCAAACCGAACGTGAACACTGAAGCTTTCTTT	CASTKPNVNTEAFF
TRBJ2-1	17	TRBV5-1	.	many	TGCGCCAGCAGCCCCGGTACAGGGGCGGGAGTGAACAATGAGCAGTTCTTC	CASSPGTGAGVNNEQFF
TRBJ2-7	13	TRBV20-1	.	many	TGCAGTGCTAGAGGAACTAGCTTCGACGAGCAGTACTTC	CSARGTSFDEQYF
TRBJ1-2	15	TRBV7-2	.	many	TGTGCCAGCAGCTTTGGGACACCGGATAACTATGGCTACACCTTC	CASSFGTPDNYGYTF
TRBJ1-6	15	TRBV5-4	.	many	TGTGCCAGCAGCTTGGAGGGCAGGGTGGGATCACCCCTCCACTTT	CASSLEGRVGSPLHF
TRBJ2-7	13	TRBV29-1	TRBD1	many	TGCAGCGTTGCATCAGGGGGCAGGTACGAGCAGTACTTC	CSVASGGRYEQYF
TRBJ1-1	14	TRBV18	TRBD1	many	TGTGCCAGCTCGTCAGGGGGAGGGGACACTGAAGCTTTCTTT	CASSSGGGDTEAFF
TRBJ1-1	14	TRBV20-1	.	many	TGCAGTGCTAGACTCGGACATCTGAACACTGAAGCTTTCTTT	CSARLGHLNTEAFF
TRBJ1-2	18	TRBV11-2	.	.	TGTGCCAGCAGCTTAGTAGGAGTACGCAGGGCCCGGAGCTATGGCTACACCTTC	CASSLVGVRRARSYGYTF
TRBJ1-4	15	TRBV4-3	TRBD1	many	TGCGCCAGCAGCCAAGAGGACAGGTCTAATGAAAAACTGTTTTTT	CASSQEDRSNEKLFF
TRBJ2-3	18	TRBV7-8	TRBD2	.	TGTGCCAGCAGCCGGACTAGCGGGGGGGCTGACGGCACAGATACGCAGTATTTT	CASSRTSGGADGTDTQYF
TRBJ2-1	19	TRBV27	TRBD2	many	TGTGCCAGCAACCCACCTGGGGGGACTAGCGGGAGGCTTTTGAATGAGCAGTTCTTC	CASNPPGGTSGRLLNEQFF
TRBJ2-3	11	TRBV12-3/TRBV12-4	.	many	TGTGCCAGCAGTTTGGTAGATACGCAGTATTTT	CASSLVDTQYF
TRBJ1-5	15	TRBV12-3/TRBV12-4	.	.	TGTGCCAGCAGTTTAAGAAGGGTCCCCATCCAGCCCCAGCATTTT	CASSLRRVPIQPQHF
TRBJ2-7	13	TRBV29-1	TRBD1	many	TGCAGCGTTGTAAGGACAGGGATCCACGAGCAGTACTTC	CSVVRTGIHEQYF
TRBJ2-4	13	TRBV9	.	many	TGTGCCAGCGGGCGAGGGGGAGGAAACATTCAGTACTTC	CASGRGGGNIQYF
TRBJ2-5	12	TRBV12-5	.	many	TGTGCTAGTGCCCACCCGGAGGGGACCCAGTACTTC	CASAHPEGTQYF
TRBJ2-1	15	TRBV7-2	.	many	TGTGCCAGCAGCTTAGGAGGGGACTCCTACAATGAGCAGTTCTTC	CASSLGGDSYNEQFF
TRBJ2-7	15	TRBV7-9	TRBD1	many	TGTGCCAGCAGCGATCCGGGACAGGGGAGAAACGAGCAGTACTTC	CASSDPGQGRNEQYF
TRBJ2-7	14	TRBV3-1	.	.	TGTGCCAGCAGCCAAGCGGGAGAGGTCCACGAGCAGTACTTC	CASSQAGEVHEQYF
TRBJ2-7	14	TRBV6-2/TRBV6-3	.	many	TGTGCCAGCAGCCGTCTAGCGACGGCGTACGAGCAGTACTTC	CASSRLATAYEQYF
TRBJ1-6	14	TRBV10-3	TRBD1	many	TGTGCCATCAGTGCACAGGGGGTTAATTCACCCCTCCACTTT	CAISAQGVNSPLHF
TRBJ2-4	16	TRBV7-9	.	.	TGTGCCAGCAGCTTCCTCTCGACAGGCTCCAAAAACATTCAGTACTTC	CASSFLSTGSKNIQYF